This TCR beta chain was recovered during a study of persistence of HIV-infected CD4 T cells. Study-wide background: CD4+ T cells responding to CMV or HIV-1 Gag were isolated.

This was the immunoSEQ version 4 assay in survey mode. Data came from immunoSEQ multiplex PCR; TCRdb stores just in-frame clones and leaves some out. The sample consists of about 64,000 clones, 70% to 75% of them appearing once. General study points: Compared with CD3/CD28-stimulated cells, CMV- and Gag-responding cells showed lower TCRbeta richness. Degenerate expanded CDR3beta sequences were enriched among CMV- and Gag-responding cells.

As to this clone: Its antigen is not identified.

Cells were stimulated with overlapping HIV-1 Gag 15-mer peptides. Memory cells lacking CD40L and CD69 with high CD45RO were sorted. The sequence derives from an adult man with HIV who was CMV-seropositive. This sample comprised CD4+ T cells sorted from PBMCs after 18-hour stimulation, obtained from a patient who received antiretroviral therapy.

The CDR3 loop is CASSPLSGEQFF. The CDR3 DNA follows: TGTGCCAGTAGTCCCCTGAGCGGGGAGCAGTTCTTC. This chain joins TRBV19 and TRBJ2-1; D perhaps matches TRBD2 (6 bases). Germline CDR1 LNHDA, CDR2 SQIVND (reference sequence). The CDR3 loop spans 12 amino acids. Deletions cut 5 bases from V and 10 bases from J, with 12 bases between.